A selection of T cell receptor beta chains follows, all from one sample in a study of technical replicates of blood from several donors. Sequencing used immunoSEQ multiplex PCR; TCRdb keeps in-frame clones, though not all of them. The data hold over 75,000 clones, with under 97% observed a single time. The specimen sequenced was T cells isolated from PBMCs. These receptors came from a human donor in good health. Both conserved end residues are trimmed from each CDR3. Each record gives: J gene, clone size, V gene, CDR3 protein. The size entry is marked missing in some rows and otherwise reads once, few, many or a size class.

TRBJ2-1	once	TRBV19	ASSKDRGYFSSYNEQF
TRBJ2-3	-	TRBV29-1	SVEDEFSGSSTDTQY
TRBJ1-5	once	TRBV4-1	ASSPRQGAFQPQH
TRBJ1-5	-	TRBV28	ASSSQSNQPQH
TRBJ2-2	-	TRBV4-2	ASSQRKTGNTGELF
TRBJ1-3	-	TRBV7-9	ASSLFMGFRDSGNTIY
TRBJ2-1	-	TRBV4-1	ASSQGPGTTTFLDEQF
TRBJ1-6	-	TRBV30	AWTQIGGGRPLH
TRBJ1-3	-	TRBV27	ASSHLQGGGNTIY
TRBJ1-4	few	TRBV4-1	ASSQVGESVPANEKLF
TRBJ2-5	-	TRBV18	ASSPNVDQETQY
TRBJ2-5	once	TRBV6-1	ASSEGGTSEGEVVTQY
TRBJ2-1	-	TRBV27	ASSLGLDSNNEQF
TRBJ2-1	-	TRBV10-3	AISDVANYNEQF